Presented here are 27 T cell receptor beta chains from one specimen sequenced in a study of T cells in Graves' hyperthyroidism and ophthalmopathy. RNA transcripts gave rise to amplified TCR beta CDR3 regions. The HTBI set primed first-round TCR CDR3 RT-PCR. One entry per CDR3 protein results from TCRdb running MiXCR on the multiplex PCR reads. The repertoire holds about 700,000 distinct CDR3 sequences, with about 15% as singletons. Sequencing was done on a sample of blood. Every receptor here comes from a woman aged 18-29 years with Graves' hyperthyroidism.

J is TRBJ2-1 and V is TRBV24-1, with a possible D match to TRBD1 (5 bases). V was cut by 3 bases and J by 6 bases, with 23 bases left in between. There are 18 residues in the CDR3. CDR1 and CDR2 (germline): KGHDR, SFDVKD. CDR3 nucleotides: TGTGCCACCAGTGATAGAAGTCCAGGGAATATTTGGGGCAATGAGCAGTTCTTC. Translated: CATSDRSPGNIWGNEQFF.

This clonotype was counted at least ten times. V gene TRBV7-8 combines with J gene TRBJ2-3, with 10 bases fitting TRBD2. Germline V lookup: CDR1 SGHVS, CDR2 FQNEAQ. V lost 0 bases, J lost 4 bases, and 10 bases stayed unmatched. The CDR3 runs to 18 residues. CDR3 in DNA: TGTGCCAGCAGCTTAGCCGCTTGGAGTCTAGCGGGAGCAGATACGCAGTATTTT. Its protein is CASSLAAWSLAGADTQYF.

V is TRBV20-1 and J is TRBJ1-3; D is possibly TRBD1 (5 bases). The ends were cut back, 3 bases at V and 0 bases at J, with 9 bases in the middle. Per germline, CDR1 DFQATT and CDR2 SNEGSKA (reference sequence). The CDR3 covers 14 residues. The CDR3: CSASLDSSGNTIYF. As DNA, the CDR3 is TGCAGTGCTAGTCTTGACAGCTCTGGAAACACCATATATTTT.

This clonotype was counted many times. The CDR3 region has the DNA TGTGCCAGCAGCTTAGTGGGGAGTGGTAGTACCTACGAGCAGTACTTC. Amino acids: CASSLVGSGSTYEQYF. The gene calls are TRBV11-2 and TRBJ2-7; tentative D call: TRBD2 (5 bases). Trimming pared 1 base from V and 2 bases from J, leaving 15 bases between. Germline V gene lookup returns CDR1 SGHAT and CDR2 FQNNGV. There are 16 residues in the CDR3.

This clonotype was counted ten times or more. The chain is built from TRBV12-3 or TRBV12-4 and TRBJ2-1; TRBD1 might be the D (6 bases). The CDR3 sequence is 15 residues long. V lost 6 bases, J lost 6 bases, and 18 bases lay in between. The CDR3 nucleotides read TGTGCCAGCAGGACACAGGGCGGTCTCAGCAATGAGCAGTTCTTC. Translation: CASRTQGGLSNEQFF.

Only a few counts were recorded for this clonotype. This CDR3 is CATSDRSNYEQYF. CDR3 nucleotides: TGTGCCACCAGTGATAGGAGTAACTACGAGCAGTACTTC. V and J are TRBV24-1 and TRBJ2-7, with D unresolved. V lost 3 bases and J lost 3, with 8 bases in between. The CDR3 is made up of 13 amino acids. Per the germline V gene, CDR1 is KGHDR and CDR2 is SFDVKD.

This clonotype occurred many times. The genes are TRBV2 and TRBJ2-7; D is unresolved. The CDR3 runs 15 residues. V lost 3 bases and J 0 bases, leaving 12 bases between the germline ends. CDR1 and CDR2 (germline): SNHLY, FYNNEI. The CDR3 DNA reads TGTGCCAGCAGTGAGGGCAGACTCGTCTCCTACGAGCAGTACTTC. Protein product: CASSEGRLVSYEQYF.

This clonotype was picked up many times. DNA for the CDR3: TGTGCCAGCAGCTCCCCGGATAGGTTGGGGAGGGATGGCGGGGAGCTGTTTTTT. It is translated as CASSSPDRLGRDGGELFF. The rearrangement links TRBV7-3 to TRBJ2-2; 7 nucleotides line up with TRBD2. J lost 7 bases, V lost 4 bases, and 18 bases had no gene match. Germline CDR1 is SGHTA and CDR2 is FQGTGA. There are 18 residues in the CDR3.

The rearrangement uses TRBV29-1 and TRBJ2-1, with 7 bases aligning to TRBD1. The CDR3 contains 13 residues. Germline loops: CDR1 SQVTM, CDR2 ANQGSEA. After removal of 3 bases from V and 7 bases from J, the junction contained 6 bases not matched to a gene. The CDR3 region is CSVDWTGRNEQFF. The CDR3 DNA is TGCAGCGTTGATTGGACAGGTCGGAATGAGCAGTTCTTC.

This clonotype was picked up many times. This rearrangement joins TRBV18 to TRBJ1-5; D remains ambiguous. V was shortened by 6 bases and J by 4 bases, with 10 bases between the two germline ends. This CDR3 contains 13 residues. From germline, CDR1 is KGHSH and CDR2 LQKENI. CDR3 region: CASSLTENQPQHF. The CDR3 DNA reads TGTGCCAGCTCCCTGACGGAGAATCAGCCCCAGCATTTT.

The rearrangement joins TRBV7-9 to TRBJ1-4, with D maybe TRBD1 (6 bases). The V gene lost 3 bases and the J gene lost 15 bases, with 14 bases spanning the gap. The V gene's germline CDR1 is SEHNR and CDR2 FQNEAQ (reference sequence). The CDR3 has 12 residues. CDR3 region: CASSFSRGGVFF. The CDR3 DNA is TGTGCCAGCAGCTTCTCCAGGGGAGGTGTGTTTTTT. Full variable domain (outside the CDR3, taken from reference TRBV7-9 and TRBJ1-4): DTGVSQNPRHKITKRGQNVTFRCDPISEHNRLYWYRQTLGQGPEFLTYFQNEAQLEKSRLLSDRFSAERPKGSFSTLEIQRTEQGDSAMYLCASSFSRGGVFFGSGTQLSVL.

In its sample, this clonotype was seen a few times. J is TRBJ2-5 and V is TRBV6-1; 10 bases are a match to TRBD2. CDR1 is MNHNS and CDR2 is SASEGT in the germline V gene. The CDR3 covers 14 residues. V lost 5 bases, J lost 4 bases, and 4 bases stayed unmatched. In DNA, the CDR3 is TGTGCCAGCAGTAGCGGGAGGGCCGTAGAGACCCAGTACTTC. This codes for CASSSGRAVETQYF.

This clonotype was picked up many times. CDR3 nucleotides: TGTGCCAGCAGTTACGGATCAGGGGGTGGGACCTACGAGCAGTACTTC. Translation: CASSYGSGGGTYEQYF. V usage is TRBV6-1 and J usage is TRBJ2-7; 7 bases are a match to TRBD1. CDR1 and CDR2 from the germline V gene are MNHNS and SASEGT. CDR3 length: 16 amino acids. V lost 5 bases, J lost 2 bases, and 12 bases stayed unmatched.

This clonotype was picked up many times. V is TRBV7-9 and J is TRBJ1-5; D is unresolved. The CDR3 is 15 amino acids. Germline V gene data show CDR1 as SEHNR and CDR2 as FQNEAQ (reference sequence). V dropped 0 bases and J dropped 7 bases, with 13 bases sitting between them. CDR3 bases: TGTGCCAGCAGCTTAGCGGTGCGGGGAAGGCAGCCCCAGCATTTT. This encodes CASSLAVRGRQPQHF.

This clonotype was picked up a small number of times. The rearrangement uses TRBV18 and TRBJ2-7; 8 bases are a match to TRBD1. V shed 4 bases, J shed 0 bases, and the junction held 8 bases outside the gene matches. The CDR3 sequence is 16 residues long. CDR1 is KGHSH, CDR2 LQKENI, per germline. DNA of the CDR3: TGTGCCAGCTCACTAACGACAGGGGTCTCCTCCTACGAGCAGTACTTC. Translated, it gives CASSLTTGVSSYEQYF.

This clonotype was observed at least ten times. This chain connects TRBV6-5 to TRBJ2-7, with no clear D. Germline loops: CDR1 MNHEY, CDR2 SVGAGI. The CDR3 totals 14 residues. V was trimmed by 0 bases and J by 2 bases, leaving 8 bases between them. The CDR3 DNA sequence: TGTGCCAGCAGTTACTCGGGCGGTCCCTACGAGCAGTACTTC. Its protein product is CASSYSGGPYEQYF.

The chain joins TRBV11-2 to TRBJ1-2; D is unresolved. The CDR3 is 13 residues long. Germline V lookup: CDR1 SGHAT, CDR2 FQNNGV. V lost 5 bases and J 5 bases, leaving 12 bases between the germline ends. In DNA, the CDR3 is TGTGCCAGCAGCAATTGGCCCCCGTATGGCTACACCTTC. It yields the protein CASSNWPPYGYTF.

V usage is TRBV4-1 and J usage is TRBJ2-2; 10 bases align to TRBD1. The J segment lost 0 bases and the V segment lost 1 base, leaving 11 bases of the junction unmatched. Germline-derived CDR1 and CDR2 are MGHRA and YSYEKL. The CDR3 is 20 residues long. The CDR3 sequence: CASSQGPTPGQGPNTGELFF. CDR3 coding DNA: TGCGCCAGCAGCCAAGGGCCCACACCGGGACAGGGGCCGAACACCGGGGAGCTGTTTTTT.

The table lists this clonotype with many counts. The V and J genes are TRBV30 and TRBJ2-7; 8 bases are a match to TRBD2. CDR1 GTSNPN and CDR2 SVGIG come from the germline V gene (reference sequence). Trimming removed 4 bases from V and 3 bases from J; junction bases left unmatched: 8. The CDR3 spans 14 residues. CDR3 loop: CAWNRASGSYEQYF. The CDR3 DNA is TGTGCCTGGAATCGAGCCAGCGGGAGCTACGAGCAGTACTTC.

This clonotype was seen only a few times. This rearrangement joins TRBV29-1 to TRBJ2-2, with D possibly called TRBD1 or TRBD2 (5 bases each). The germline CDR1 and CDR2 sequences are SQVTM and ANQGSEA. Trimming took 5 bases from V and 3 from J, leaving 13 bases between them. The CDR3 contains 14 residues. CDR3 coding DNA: TGCAGCGTTCGGGGCAGGCGATACACCGGGGAGCTGTTTTTT. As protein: CSVRGRRYTGELFF.

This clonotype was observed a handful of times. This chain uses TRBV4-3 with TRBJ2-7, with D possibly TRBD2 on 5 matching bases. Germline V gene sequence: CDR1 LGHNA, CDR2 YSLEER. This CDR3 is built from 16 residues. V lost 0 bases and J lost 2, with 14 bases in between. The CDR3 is CASSQDAGGTTYEQYF. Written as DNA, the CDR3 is TGCGCCAGCAGCCAAGACGCCGGAGGTACAACCTACGAGCAGTACTTC.

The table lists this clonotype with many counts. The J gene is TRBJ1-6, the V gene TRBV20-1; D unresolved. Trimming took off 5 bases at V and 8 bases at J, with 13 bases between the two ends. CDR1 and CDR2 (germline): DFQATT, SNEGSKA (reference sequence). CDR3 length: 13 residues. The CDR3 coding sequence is TGCAGTGCTGGGGAGAGATTGGATTCACCCCTCCACTTT. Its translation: CSAGERLDSPLHF.

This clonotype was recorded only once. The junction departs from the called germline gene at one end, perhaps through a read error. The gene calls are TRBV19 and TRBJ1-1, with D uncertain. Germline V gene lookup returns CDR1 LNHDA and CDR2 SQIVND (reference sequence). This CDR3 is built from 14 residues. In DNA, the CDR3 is TGTGCCAGTAGTAAGTGGGAGAGGAACCCTGAAGCTTTCTTT. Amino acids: CASSKWERNPEAFF.

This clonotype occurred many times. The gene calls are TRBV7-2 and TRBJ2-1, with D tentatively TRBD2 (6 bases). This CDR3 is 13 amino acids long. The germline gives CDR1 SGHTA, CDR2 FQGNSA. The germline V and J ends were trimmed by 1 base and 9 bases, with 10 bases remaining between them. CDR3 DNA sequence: TGTGCCAGCAGCTTAGGCTTAGCGGTTGAGCAGTTCTTC. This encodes CASSLGLAVEQFF.

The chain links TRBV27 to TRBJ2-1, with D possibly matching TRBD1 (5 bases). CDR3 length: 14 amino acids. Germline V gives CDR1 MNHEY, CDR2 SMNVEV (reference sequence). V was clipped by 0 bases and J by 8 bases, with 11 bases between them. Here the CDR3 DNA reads TGTGCCAGCAGTTTATCGTCAGGGCTCCATGAGCAGTTCTTC. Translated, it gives CASSLSSGLHEQFF.

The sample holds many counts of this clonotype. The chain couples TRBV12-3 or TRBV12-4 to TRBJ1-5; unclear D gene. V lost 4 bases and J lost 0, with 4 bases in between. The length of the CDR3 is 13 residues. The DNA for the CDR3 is TGTGCCAGCAGTTCGCATAGCAATCAGCCCCAGCATTTT. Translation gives CASSSHSNQPQHF.

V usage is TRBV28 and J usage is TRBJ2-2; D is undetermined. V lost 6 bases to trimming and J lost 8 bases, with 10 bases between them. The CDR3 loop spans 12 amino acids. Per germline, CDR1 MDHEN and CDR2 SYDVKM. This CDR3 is CASRIVGGELFF. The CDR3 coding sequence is TGTGCCAGCAGAATAGTGGGGGGGGAGCTGTTTTTT.